A selection of T cell receptor beta chains follows, all from one sample in a study of T cells in Graves' hyperthyroidism and ophthalmopathy. TCRdb redid the calling of the multiplex PCR reads with MiXCR, one entry per CDR3 protein. Altogether hundreds of thousands of distinct CDR3 sequences are present, around 40% being singletons, with the ten largest covering less than 35%. Sequencing was carried out using blood. The receptors derive from a woman in her thirties or forties with Graves' hyperthyroidism. Both conserved end residues are part of each CDR3. Each record gives: V gene, J gene, D gene, CDR3 protein. A D gene is named only where the DNA matches it firmly.

>TRBV20-1|TRBJ1-3|TRBD1
CSANKTGPLSGNTIYF
>TRBV24-1|TRBJ2-3|-
CATSRTDTSTDTQYF
>TRBV7-9|TRBJ1-3|TRBD1
CASSPPAGGNSGNTIYF
>TRBV2|TRBJ1-3|-
CASSESGASSGNTIYF
>TRBV24-1|TRBJ2-3|-
CATSDTTGRGTQYF
>TRBV10-2|TRBJ2-7|-
CASSQDEKGGFYEQYF
>TRBV20-1|TRBJ1-2|-
CSAGRQTPSANYGYTF
>TRBV7-9|TRBJ1-1|-
CASSQEAGQMNTEAFF
>TRBV6-1|TRBJ1-1|-
CASSAMKGFF
>TRBV2|TRBJ2-7|TRBD2
CASSQDLRGISYEQYF
>TRBV10-1|TRBJ1-2|-
CASSESGHNYGYTF
>TRBV4-1|TRBJ2-2|-
CASSQAQLANTGELFF
>TRBV5-1|TRBJ1-1|-
CASSIRESNTEAFF
>TRBV6-1|TRBJ1-5|TRBD1
CASSAAGGGPISAQHF
>TRBV7-3|TRBJ1-1|-
CASLGDPRVTEAFF
>TRBV9|TRBJ1-1|-
CASSLEHYGDLNTEAFF
>TRBV27|TRBJ1-1|-
CASSRWVGTEAFF
>TRBV12-3/TRBV12-4|TRBJ1-4|-
CASGDQGKLFF
>TRBV11-1|TRBJ1-1|-
CASSLAAWVGGTEAFF
>TRBV28|TRBJ1-4|-
CASSFPNRGEKLFF
>TRBV7-2|TRBJ1-6|TRBD1
CASSAGGERNSPLHF
>TRBV6-1|TRBJ2-5|-
CASRGVGQPQYF
>TRBV12-3/TRBV12-4|TRBJ1-1|TRBD1
CATTQQGINTEAFF
>TRBV7-2|TRBJ1-6|TRBD1
CAGPQGAHRGSPLHF
>TRBV6-1|TRBJ1-2|-
CASERGYTF
>TRBV12-3/TRBV12-4|TRBJ1-4|-
CASSLAGGSFEKLFF
>TRBV6-5|TRBJ2-5|-
CASTPEQGLRKTQYF
>TRBV7-9|TRBJ1-5|-
CASSLDVGGFSATQHF
>TRBV12-3/TRBV12-4|TRBJ1-2|TRBD1
CASSLGQAGGYTF
>TRBV12-3/TRBV12-4|TRBJ1-1|-
CASSLVALNTEAFF